What follows are 15 T cell receptor beta chains derived from one specimen sequenced in a study of early T cells in non-severe SARS-CoV-2 infection. MiXCR was run by TCRdb on the 5' RACE reads, yielding one entry per CDR3 protein. The sample includes tens of thousands of distinct CDR3 sequences, 5.4% seen only once; the top ten take roughly 6.3%. The sequences come from whole blood, collected at baseline. The receptors were gathered from an adult who was a healthcare worker with PCR-confirmed SARS-CoV-2 infection or an uninfected control (not recorded which).

There are many counts of this clonotype. This chain connects TRBV29-1 to TRBJ2-2, with no clear D. The length of the CDR3 is 14 residues. V shed 3 bases and J shed 0 bases, with 8 bases lying between them. In germline, CDR1 is SQVTM, CDR2 ANQGSEA. CDR3 nucleotides: TGCAGCGTTGACGCGACATCGAACACCGGGGAGCTGTTTTTT. It specifies CSVDATSNTGELFF.

This clonotype was counted ten times or more. This chain connects TRBV27 to TRBJ2-1, with 14 nucleotides matching TRBD2. Looked up from germline, CDR1 is MNHEY and CDR2 is SMNVEV (reference sequence). The CDR3 is 16 residues long. Trimming took 6 bases from V and 7 from J; bases not matched to a gene: 8. DNA for the CDR3: TGTGCCAGCAGCTACGGGACTAGCGGGAGTGCGAATGAGCAGTTCTTC. Its protein is CASSYGTSGSANEQFF.

This clonotype has ten or more counts. This chain links TRBV6-5 with TRBJ2-7, with D perhaps matching TRBD1 (5 bases). The V end lost 4 bases, the J end lost 0 bases, and 10 bases lay between the germline ends. Germline assignment: CDR1 MNHEY and CDR2 SVGAGI. The CDR3 is 14 residues long. The chain's CDR3 is CASSLHRNSYEQYF. CDR3 in DNA: TGTGCCAGCAGTTTACACAGGAACTCCTACGAGCAGTACTTC.

This clonotype was picked up many times. J is TRBJ1-2 and V is TRBV4-1, with a possible D match to TRBD1 (6 bases). Trimming took 4 bases from V and 1 from J, leaving 13 bases between them. The germline V gene has CDR1 MGHRA and CDR2 YSYEKL. The CDR3 length is 15 residues. DNA of the CDR3: TGCGCCAGCAGCCTGGGGACACTCGTTAACTATGGCTACACCTTC. The encoded protein is CASSLGTLVNYGYTF.

By proportion, this clonotype is medium-sized (0.01 to 0.1%). V is TRBV6-2 or TRBV6-3 and J is TRBJ2-7; 10 bases agree with TRBD2. The CDR3 consists of 14 residues. CDR1 is MNHEY, CDR2 SVGEGT, per germline. Germline trimming cut 6 bases from V and 3 bases from J; bases unmatched to any gene: 5. CDR3 sequence: CASSAASGSYEQYF. The CDR3 nucleotides are TGTGCCAGCAGCGCGGCTAGCGGGAGCTACGAGCAGTACTTC.

This clonotype appeared a few times. The chain is built from TRBV20-1 and TRBJ1-2; D is perhaps TRBD1 (6 bases). Trimming removed 2 bases at V and 7 bases at J, with 11 bases between. This CDR3 has 12 amino acids. Germline CDR1 reads DFQATT; CDR2 reads SNEGSKA (reference sequence). Here the CDR3 DNA reads TGCAGTGCTAGACCAGGGGCCGTTGGCTACACCTTC. Amino acids: CSARPGAVGYTF.

There are a few counts of this clonotype. The chain carries TRBV20-1 and TRBJ2-1; 12 nucleotides match TRBD1. J lost 7 bases, V lost 5 bases, and 12 bases had no gene match. The CDR3 runs 16 residues. Looked up from germline, CDR1 is DFQATT and CDR2 is SNEGSKA (reference sequence). This CDR3 reads CSAYASRDRGRNEQFF. The CDR3 DNA is TGCAGTGCTTACGCCTCCCGGGACAGGGGGCGAAATGAGCAGTTCTTC.

This clonotype was observed at least ten times. The chain combines TRBV29-1 with TRBJ1-5; 9 positions agree with TRBD1. Per the germline V gene, CDR1 is SQVTM and CDR2 is ANQGSEA. The J segment lost 2 bases and the V segment lost 6 bases, leaving 5 bases of the junction unmatched. The CDR3 is 14 residues long. The CDR3 DNA is TGCAGCGTGAGTACAGGGGGCCGCAATCAGCCCCAGCATTTT. The encoded protein is CSVSTGGRNQPQHF.

Many counts were recorded for this clonotype. The chain uses TRBV7-8 and TRBJ2-7; no firm D call. The V end was cut by 1 base, the J end by 2 bases, with 18 bases between. This CDR3 spans 17 amino acids. The germline V gene has CDR1 SGHVS and CDR2 FQNEAQ. The CDR3: CASSLGVRYSEPYEQYF. The CDR3, as DNA: TGTGCCAGCAGCTTAGGGGTAAGGTACAGCGAACCCTACGAGCAGTACTTC.

This clonotype occurred many times. The chain recombines TRBV28 with TRBJ2-1, with a weak D call TRBD2 (6 bases). The germline V gene has CDR1 MDHEN and CDR2 SYDVKM. Trimming took 2 bases from V and 10 from J, leaving 6 bases between them. The CDR3 runs 11 residues. DNA for the CDR3: TGTGCCAGCAGTTTACGGGGGGAGCAGTTCTTC. This gives the protein CASSLRGEQFF.

This clonotype has a handful of counts. The chain combines TRBV6-1 with TRBJ2-1; tentatively, D is TRBD2 (6 bases). Trimming left V 8 bases short and J 0 bases short, with 17 bases between. Germline values: CDR1 MNHNS, CDR2 SASEGT. This CDR3 is built from 16 residues. This chain's CDR3 is CASSPFGGHSYNEQFF. CDR3 bases: TGTGCCAGCTCCCCGTTCGGGGGTCACTCCTACAATGAGCAGTTCTTC.

The chain couples TRBV25-1 to TRBJ2-1; maybe TRBD2 (6 bases). There are 16 residues in the CDR3. Deletions cut 1 base from V and 5 bases from J, with 15 bases between. The germline V gene encodes CDR1 MGHDK and CDR2 SYGVNS. CDR3 amino acids: CASSELRESQNNEQFF. The CDR3 bases are TGTGCCAGCAGTGAATTACGGGAGAGCCAGAACAATGAGCAGTTCTTC.

The table lists this clonotype with many counts. V gene TRBV3-1 combines with J gene TRBJ2-1; 9 bases line up with TRBD2. Per the germline V gene, CDR1 is LGHDT and CDR2 is YNNKEL (reference sequence). There are 15 residues in the CDR3. Trimming took 4 bases from V and 9 from J; bases not matched to a gene: 10. The DNA of the CDR3 is TGTGCCAGCAGCCCCCGCGGCGGGAGGGCCGTTGAGCAGTTCTTC. Residues: CASSPRGGRAVEQFF.

This clonotype appeared many times. The chain combines TRBV20-1 with TRBJ1-1; D may be TRBD1 (6 bases). Germline assignment: CDR1 DFQATT and CDR2 SNEGSKA (reference sequence). V was cut by 0 bases and J by 7 bases, with 15 bases left in between. This CDR3 region has 14 residues. CDR3 loop: CSARDKSQGSEAFF. CDR3 DNA sequence: TGCAGTGCTAGAGATAAGTCACAGGGCAGTGAAGCTTTCTTT.

J is TRBJ1-4 and V is TRBV27; D may be TRBD1 (5 bases). The ends were cut back, 3 bases at V and 0 bases at J, with 8 bases in the middle. The CDR3 is 15 residues long. Per germline, CDR1 MNHEY and CDR2 SMNVEV (reference sequence). The CDR3 DNA follows: TGTGCCAGCAGTTTGAGGGGCTCAACTAATGAAAAACTGTTTTTT. Amino acids: CASSLRGSTNEKLFF.